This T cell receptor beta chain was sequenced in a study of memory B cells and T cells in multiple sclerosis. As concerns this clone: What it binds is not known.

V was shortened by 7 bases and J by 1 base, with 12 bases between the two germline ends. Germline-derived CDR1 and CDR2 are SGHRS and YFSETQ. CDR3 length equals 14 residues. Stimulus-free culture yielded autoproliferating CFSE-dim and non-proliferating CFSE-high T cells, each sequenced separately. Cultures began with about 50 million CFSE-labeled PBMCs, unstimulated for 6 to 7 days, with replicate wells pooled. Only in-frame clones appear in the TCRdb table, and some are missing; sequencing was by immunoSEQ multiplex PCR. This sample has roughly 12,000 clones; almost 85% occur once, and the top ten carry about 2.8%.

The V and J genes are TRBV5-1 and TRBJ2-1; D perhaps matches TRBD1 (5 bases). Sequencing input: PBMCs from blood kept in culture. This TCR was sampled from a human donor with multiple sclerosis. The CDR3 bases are TGCGCCAGCTACCCTAGGGGTTCCTACAATGAGCAGTTCTTC. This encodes CASYPRGSYNEQFF.